Described below is a single TCR beta chain sequence and its context. Only a few counts were recorded for this clonotype. Its target antigen remains unknown. Per-base qualities were not stored, and no clone one base away is much larger. Follow-up blood from HIV-infected patients was collected roughly three months, about 14 weeks, after antiretroviral therapy began. Whole blood was used without cell fractionation, so the repertoire reflected all unsorted peripheral T cells. For RNA extraction, about 2.7 ml of peripheral blood was collected into Tempus tubes. Enrollment excluded patients who had febrile or AIDS-related illness, tumors, hepatitis B or C coinfection, immunomodulatory therapy, recent vaccination or treatment interruptions. The TURBO-DNase kit was used to remove leftover genomic DNA, and GLOBINclear was used to deplete globin mRNA. Using SuperScript III with primers targeting the alpha and beta constant regions, 500 ng of RNA was reverse transcribed. Separate alpha and beta chain libraries were made by chain-specific third strand synthesis with multiplexing indices. To avoid primer bias, the protocol used one single primer pair to amplify every rearrangement within a chain, and the protocol also attached molecular barcodes to each cDNA molecule. Purified cDNA was joined by T4 RNA Ligase 1 to a 5' RACE adapter carrying a random hexamer and the SP2 sequencing primer site. Second strand synthesis was primed from the SP2 site with Phusion polymerase, using slow temperature ramps to favor optimal annealing. Two random hexamer sequences, both added before amplification and joined together, made up the 12-nucleotide barcode of each molecule. An amplification PCR of 20 to 25 cycles with P5s and P7 primers came after a short first PCR that had added P5 and P7 adapter elements plus a second index. In total the libraries went through 25 to 35 PCR cycles, after which the libraries were quantified on a Qubit, sized on a Bioanalyzer, and diluted to around 4 nM. Normalized libraries were sequenced on an Illumina MiSeq with 2 x 250 paired-end kits. Reverse transcription reactions underwent purification over MinElute columns, with elution into roughly 10 ul Tris-Cl. Adapter ligations ran for 20 to 25 hours at 16 degrees C and were afterwards cleaned with AMPure XP beads at a 1:1 ratio. Per the authors' processing: A modified Decombinator that output V, J, insert and barcode information was used to process the demultiplexed FASTQ files. Sequences sharing a barcode but differing from the dominant sequence were discarded as errors, and barcodes clustered at Levenshtein distance 3 were counted to estimate original cDNA molecules. Downstream analyses used R packages ineq, vegan, igraph and RCytoscape, with IMGT nomenclature and CDR3 definitions. The authors computed V gene usage over distinct sequences and counted each TCR a single time to avoid skew from clonal expansion. Similarity networks connected unique CDR3 amino acid sequences within a donor whenever two sequences differed by a single Levenshtein edit. Published HIV-specific CDR3s (around 90 alpha, several hundred beta) and CMV-specific CDR3s (about 13 alpha, a few hundred beta) were compiled and searched for in the repertoires. Lower sequence numbers were not the cause of the decreased diversity in patients, as random subsampling to size-matched repertoires showed. TCRdb's own reprocessing of the public reads used fastp at Q25 and MiXCR and kept productive beta chains. When rows share a CDR3 protein, they turn into one entry using the most common DNA and genes. TCRdb, not the original authors, processed these V and J calls. The sample table holds around 5,000 distinct CDR3 sequences, of which roughly 22% were seen once. The top ten clonotypes cover 25% to 35% of the sample.

Trimming costs V 1 base and J 7 bases, and their ends lie 19 bases apart. CDR3 length: 17 amino acids, cysteine to phenylalanine. Here the CDR3 DNA is all that survives: 51 bases in frame from base 1. CDR1 and CDR2, per the germline V gene, are MNHNS and SASEGT. The data originate from a study of HIV-infected patients and healthy controls (dated by TCRdb to the mid-2010s). In the study overall: Although they stayed below normal ranges, CD4 counts in most of the 16 patients rose modestly but significantly after three months of therapy. CD8 counts showed no consistent shift during early therapy, whereas the CD4:CD8 ratio rose slightly. The study tested whether deep TCR repertoire sequencing of HIV patients' small blood samples could capture immune perturbation and reconstitution. Overall T-cell lymphocytopenia was not observed in the patients, and no significant difference from controls was found in total CDR3 counts per chain. An undetectable viral load was attained by 11 of 16 patients by the second bleed and by all patients after a further year of therapy.

Broader findings and caveats from the paper: Slight age and sex profile differences between the study cohorts did not explain the observed diversity differences. Using whole blood restricted sequencing depth and prevented separating the dynamics of distinct T-cell subpopulations. Significantly higher mean Gini indices were seen in HIV-infected repertoires than in controls, possibly reflecting oligoclonality. Roughly threefold more distinct CDR3s and higher Shannon diversity were observed in healthy control repertoires than in untreated HIV+ repertoires. A major limit on how widely the findings apply, in the view of the authors, was that only sixteen HIV-infected individuals were processed. By Jaccard index and by the count of highly shared sequences, healthy controls shared more CDR3s between individuals than HIV+ patients did. MAIT cell alpha-chain CDR3s were present at high frequency in healthy controls but severely depleted in HIV+ repertoires. The pairing of alpha and beta chains was not determined in the samples. Differing numbers of distinct sequences in patients and controls hindered comparison, and size-matching assigned excessive weight to rare events in the HIV-infected data. Compared with controls, HIV-infected patients showed significantly different mean usage of eight alpha and eight beta V genes. In the study, no determination of donor HLA types was made. Most CMV-associated CDR3s became more frequent during therapy, although their change was not significant, whereas HIV-associated CDR3s showed a significant decrease in frequency. Treated samples reflected only approximately 13 weeks of therapy, arguably too short to observe immune reconstitution given low adult thymic output. Size-matched repertoire data did not replicate the apparent post-therapy recovery of the Gini index in HIV-infected patients.

Material: blood, obtained during antiretroviral therapy. The sequence derives from an adult with HIV infection. The chain is encoded by TRBV6-1 joined to TRBJ1-4, with no D gene named confidently. The CDR3 region: CASSEVVRAHNGEKLFF. The sequenced DNA: TGTGCCAGCAGTGAAGTCGTACGAGCACATAACGGTGAAAAACTGTTTTTT.